Presented here are 29 T cell receptor beta chains from one specimen sequenced in a study of T cells in localized non-small cell lung cancer. TCRdb's copy holds only in-frame clones and misses some; the assay was immunoSEQ multiplex PCR. The profile shows roughly 72,000 clones, 85% to 90% of them singletons. This specimen was peripheral blood, taken before any cancer treatment. Source of these receptors: a male donor older than 55 with stage III squamous cell lung carcinoma.

This sequence joins TRBV27 and TRBJ1-4; weak D call: TRBD1 (5 bases). Trimming took 5 bases from V and 11 from J, leaving 12 bases between them. The CDR3 covers 12 residues. Per germline, CDR1 MNHEY and CDR2 SMNVEV (reference sequence). The CDR3 region has the DNA TGTGCCAGCAGTCCTGGGGGTCAGAAACTGTTTTTT. Translation gives CASSPGGQKLFF.

The chain recombines TRBV9 with TRBJ1-1, with D tentatively TRBD1 (5 bases). V lost 3 bases and J 5 bases, leaving 11 bases between the germline ends. Germline V lookup: CDR1 SGDLS, CDR2 YYNGEE. The CDR3 spans 13 residues. In nucleotides, the CDR3 is TGTGCCAGCAGCGACGTTTGGGGGACTGAAGCTTTCTTT. It translates to CASSDVWGTEAFF.

The gene calls are TRBV7-8 and TRBJ2-1, with 9 bases that match TRBD1. V was pared by 7 bases and J by 9 bases, with 13 bases of the junction left unmatched. CDR3 length equals 15 residues. Per the germline V gene, CDR1 is SGHVS and CDR2 is FQNEAQ. Written as DNA, the CDR3 is TGTGCCAGCATCACGGACAGGGGCGTTCGGAGTGAGCAGTTCTTC. Protein: CASITDRGVRSEQFF. The full variable domain, with the rest looked up from reference TRBV7-8 and TRBJ2-1, is GAGVSQSPRYKVAKRGQDVALRCDPISGHVSLFWYQQALGQGPEFLTYFQNEAQLDKSGLPSDRFFAERPEGSVSTLKIQRTQQEDSAVYLCASITDRGVRSEQFFGPGTRLTVL.

The rearrangement links TRBV29-1 to TRBJ1-3; D gene uncertain. The ends were cut back, 6 bases at V and 5 bases at J, with 17 bases in the middle. Germline CDR1 and CDR2: SQVTM and ANQGSEA. This CDR3 spans 14 amino acids. CDR3 region: CSVSFGVDRNTIYF. The CDR3 bases are TGCAGCGTCTCTTTCGGAGTCGATCGAAACACCATATATTTT.

The CDR3 bases are TGTGCCATCAGTGAGAACACTGAAGCTTTCTTT. It translates to CAISENTEAFF. V and J are TRBV10-3 and TRBJ1-1; D ambiguous. This CDR3 contains 11 residues. Deletions cut 2 bases from V and 2 bases from J, with 0 bases between. CDR1 is ENHRY, CDR2 SYGVKD, per germline.

The gene calls are TRBV5-1 and TRBJ1-2; 11 bases are a match to TRBD1. Germline CDR1 is SGHRS and CDR2 is YFSETQ. The CDR3 is made up of 14 amino acids. V lost 7 bases, J lost 5 bases, and 7 bases stayed unmatched. CDR3 amino acids: CASRTGGTPYGYTF. CDR3 bases: TGCGCCAGCCGGACAGGGGGCACGCCTTATGGCTACACCTTC.

The chain recombines TRBV18 with TRBJ1-5; 9 nucleotides agree with TRBD1. Germline V gene sequence: CDR1 KGHSH, CDR2 LQKENI. This CDR3 has 16 residues. V was pared by 5 bases and J by 8 bases, with 13 bases of the junction left unmatched. The CDR3 spells CASSEISTGGKKPQHF. Written as DNA, the CDR3 is TGTGCCAGCTCAGAAATCTCGACAGGGGGGAAAAAGCCCCAGCATTTT.

The chain uses TRBV19 and TRBJ1-5; 8 nucleotides line up with TRBD1. Germline V lookup: CDR1 LNHDA, CDR2 SQIVND (reference sequence). The V and J ends lost 11 bases and 7 bases, in that order; junction bases with no gene match: 10. The CDR3 totals 13 residues. CDR3 DNA sequence: TGTGCCTCGTCCGGGACAGGCGGACAGCCCCAGCATTTT. Amino acids: CASSGTGGQPQHF.

The genes are TRBV10-3 and TRBJ1-2, with D hard to call. Germline V lookup: CDR1 ENHRY, CDR2 SYGVKD. CDR3 length: 12 amino acids. The V and J ends lost 3 bases and 4 bases respectively, with 6 bases between them. The CDR3 sequence is CAISDTRYGYTF. The CDR3 DNA reads as TGTGCCATCAGTGACACACGCTATGGCTACACCTTC.

V gene TRBV5-1 combines with J gene TRBJ2-7; D call uncertain. Germline V gene data show CDR1 as SGHRS and CDR2 as YFSETQ. The length of the CDR3 is 14 residues. V was shortened by 3 bases and J by 1 base, with 11 bases between the two germline ends. CDR3 sequence reads: CASSSNLGSYEQYF. DNA for the CDR3: TGCGCCAGCAGCTCGAACTTAGGATCCTACGAGCAGTACTTC.

In this sample, this clone turned up once. The rearrangement joins TRBV28 to TRBJ2-5; the match to TRBD1 covers 8 bases. J lost 4 bases, V lost 5 bases, and 6 bases had no gene match. This CDR3 region has 14 residues. In germline, CDR1 is MDHEN, CDR2 SYDVKM. CDR3 protein: CASSADRGAETQYF. The CDR3, as DNA: TGTGCCAGCAGTGCAGACAGGGGCGCAGAGACCCAGTACTTC.

The chain combines TRBV5-1 with TRBJ1-3; D may be TRBD1 (6 bases). The V gene lost 0 bases and the J gene lost 0 bases, with 16 bases spanning the gap. The CDR3 covers 18 residues. CDR1 and CDR2 (germline): SGHRS, YFSETQ. CDR3 DNA sequence: TGCGCCAGCAGCTTGGAGCTGGCAGGGGCGAGCTCTGGAAACACCATATATTTT. It yields the protein CASSLELAGASSGNTIYF.

The chain combines TRBV10-2 with TRBJ1-2, with 8 bases fitting TRBD1. CDR3 size: 15 residues. Germline V gene lookup returns CDR1 WSHSY and CDR2 SAAADI. V dropped 0 bases and J dropped 6; count of bases not matched to a gene: 6. The chain's CDR3 is CASSESTRGPHGYTF. The CDR3 region has the DNA TGCGCCAGCAGTGAGTCGACCAGGGGGCCTCATGGCTACACCTTC.

This chain links TRBV5-1 with TRBJ2-5; a possible D gene is TRBD2 (5 bases). V lost 4 bases and J lost 1, with 8 bases in between. The CDR3 length is 13 residues. In germline, CDR1 is SGHRS, CDR2 YFSETQ. The DNA of the CDR3 is TGCGCCAGCAGCCCGGGGTTCCAAGAGACCCAGTACTTC. It specifies CASSPGFQETQYF.

This rearrangement joins TRBV7-6 to TRBJ2-7; D is undetermined. Germline loops: CDR1 SGHVS, CDR2 FNYEAQ. CDR3 length: 14 amino acids. V was cut by 1 base and J by 2 bases, with 9 bases left in between. In DNA form, the CDR3 reads TGTGCCAGCAGCTTAGATTACCGAACCTACGAGCAGTACTTC. Amino acids: CASSLDYRTYEQYF.

The chain carries TRBV6-1 and TRBJ1-5; D is undetermined. This CDR3 has 16 residues. Trimming pared 0 bases from V and 2 bases from J, leaving 11 bases between. In germline, CDR1 is MNHNS, CDR2 SASEGT. CDR3: CASSEAAAAGNQPQHF. Here the CDR3 DNA reads TGTGCCAGCAGTGAAGCGGCAGCAGCCGGCAATCAGCCCCAGCATTTT.

Here the CDR3 reads CASSLAVGQGGNEQFF. The CDR3 bases are TGCGCCAGCAGCTTGGCCGTTGGACAGGGAGGCAATGAGCAGTTCTTC. The gene calls are TRBV5-1 and TRBJ2-1; TRBD1 matches at 8 bases. Germline V gene lookup returns CDR1 SGHRS and CDR2 YFSETQ. This CDR3 comprises 16 residues. Germline trimming cut 0 bases from V and 6 bases from J; bases unmatched to any gene: 8.

The chain combines TRBV5-4 with TRBJ2-7; TRBD1 is a possible D gene (5 bases). This CDR3 has 13 residues. The germline V gene has CDR1 SGHNT and CDR2 YYREEE (reference sequence). Between the trimmed V and J ends, which lost 3 bases and 3 bases, there was a span of 10 bases. Here the CDR3 reads CASSSKTDYEQYV. The CDR3 nucleotides are TGTGCCAGCAGCTCAAAGACAGACTACGAGCAGTACGTC.

This chain joins TRBV10-3 and TRBJ2-2, with D hard to call. Germline CDR1 reads ENHRY; CDR2 reads SYGVKD. The CDR3 length is 15 residues. The V end was cut by 0 bases, the J end by 5 bases, with 10 bases between. The CDR3: CAISESEVQTGELFF. As DNA, the CDR3 is TGTGCCATCAGTGAGTCAGAGGTTCAAACCGGGGAGCTGTTTTTT.

The rearrangement links TRBV5-1 to TRBJ1-1, with D possibly matching TRBD1 (6 bases). The V end lost 4 bases, the J end lost 3 bases, and 16 bases lay between the germline ends. The CDR3 runs 15 residues. Germline-derived CDR1 and CDR2 are SGHRS and YFSETQ. Here the CDR3 DNA reads TGCGCCAGCAGCCTCTTACAGGGTTTGCACACTGAAGCTTTCTTT. Its protein is CASSLLQGLHTEAFF.

In DNA form, the CDR3 reads TGTGCCAGCAGCCCCCGCCAGGGGGGCTATGGCTACACCTTC. Translated, it gives CASSPRQGGYGYTF. V usage is TRBV16 and J usage is TRBJ1-2; TRBD1 agrees at 7 bases. Germline CDR1 KGHSY, CDR2 FQNENV. The CDR3 length is 14 residues. V dropped 4 bases and J dropped 4; count of bases not matched to a gene: 6.

The gene calls are TRBV18 and TRBJ2-7; D might be TRBD1 or TRBD2, each matching 5 bases. The V end was cut by 3 bases, the J end by 5 bases, with 17 bases between. The V gene's germline CDR1 is KGHSH and CDR2 LQKENI. This CDR3 is built from 15 residues. CDR3 nucleotide sequence: TGTGCCAGCTCACCTACCGGGACGGCTCTGAACGAGCAGTACTTC. It translates to CASSPTGTALNEQYF.

This chain connects TRBV7-8 to TRBJ2-3; TRBD1 agrees at 8 bases. Trimming at V came to 2 bases and at J to 2 bases, leaving 12 bases not matched to a gene. Germline V gene lookup returns CDR1 SGHVS and CDR2 FQNEAQ. The CDR3 is made up of 18 amino acids. Here the CDR3 reads CASSLIFWQGAITDTQYF. The CDR3 DNA follows: TGTGCCAGCAGCTTAATCTTCTGGCAGGGGGCAATCACAGATACGCAGTATTTT.

Here the CDR3 reads CASSPGTGGHSGNTIYF. The CDR3 nucleotides are TGTGCCAGCAGCCCGGGGACAGGGGGCCACTCTGGAAACACCATATATTTT. The genes are TRBV12-1 and TRBJ1-3; the table calls TRBD1, which could not be checked here. TRBV12-1 is labeled a pseudogene. The CDR3 is 17 residues long.

CDR3 coding DNA: TGTGCCAGCAGCCGACAGGGTTGGAATTCACCCCTCCACTTT. Translation gives CASSRQGWNSPLHF. The V gene is TRBV27, the J gene TRBJ1-6, with 7 positions matching TRBD1. The CDR3 sequence is 14 residues long. With V trimmed by 6 bases and J by 7 bases, 6 bases remained unmatched. Germline V CDR1 and CDR2: MNHEY, SMNVEV (reference sequence).

The chain links TRBV27 to TRBJ2-2; perhaps TRBD1 as D (6 bases). CDR1 and CDR2 (germline): MNHEY, SMNVEV (reference sequence). The length of the CDR3 is 14 residues. V lost 2 bases to trimming and J lost 5 bases, with 9 bases between them. The CDR3 DNA reads TGTGCCAGCAGTTTAAGTAGGGGGACCGGGGAGCTGTTTTTT. It yields the protein CASSLSRGTGELFF.

The rearrangement joins TRBV18 to TRBJ1-5; D gene ambiguous. Looked up from germline, CDR1 is KGHSH and CDR2 is LQKENI. CDR3 size: 13 residues. V was cut by 3 bases and J by 6 bases, with 9 bases left in between. The CDR3 region is CASSPGESQPQHF. The DNA for the CDR3 is TGTGCCAGCTCACCCGGGGAGAGTCAGCCCCAGCATTTT.

This chain's CDR3 is CASSPWRGDMNTEAFF. CDR3 in DNA: TGTGCCAGCAGCCCCTGGCGGGGAGACATGAACACTGAAGCTTTCTTT. The chain has TRBV7-2 and TRBJ1-1; D not certain. The V gene lost 5 bases and the J gene lost 0 bases, with 16 bases spanning the gap. Germline-derived CDR1 and CDR2 are SGHTA and FQGNSA. The CDR3 runs to 16 residues.

This chain uses TRBV30 with TRBJ1-2; 10 positions match TRBD1. The V and J ends lost 8 bases and 8 bases, in that order; junction bases with no gene match: 17. The CDR3 totals 15 residues. Germline V CDR1 and CDR2: GTSNPN, SVGIG (reference sequence). The CDR3 loop reads CARENRDRGEEGYTF. The CDR3 bases are TGTGCCCGAGAAAACCGGGACAGGGGAGAGGAAGGCTACACCTTC.